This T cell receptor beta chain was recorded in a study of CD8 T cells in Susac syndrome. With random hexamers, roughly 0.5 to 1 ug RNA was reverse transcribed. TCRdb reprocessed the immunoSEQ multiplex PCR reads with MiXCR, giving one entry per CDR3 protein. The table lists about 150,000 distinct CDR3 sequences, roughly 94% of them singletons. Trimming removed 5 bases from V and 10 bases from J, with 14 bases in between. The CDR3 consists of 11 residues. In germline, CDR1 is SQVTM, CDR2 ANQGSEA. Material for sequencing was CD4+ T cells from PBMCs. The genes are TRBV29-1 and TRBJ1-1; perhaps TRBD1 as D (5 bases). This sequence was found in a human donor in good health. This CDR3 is CSVRGAQGAFF. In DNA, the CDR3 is TGCAGCGTTCGAGGGGCTCAGGGAGCTTTCTTT.